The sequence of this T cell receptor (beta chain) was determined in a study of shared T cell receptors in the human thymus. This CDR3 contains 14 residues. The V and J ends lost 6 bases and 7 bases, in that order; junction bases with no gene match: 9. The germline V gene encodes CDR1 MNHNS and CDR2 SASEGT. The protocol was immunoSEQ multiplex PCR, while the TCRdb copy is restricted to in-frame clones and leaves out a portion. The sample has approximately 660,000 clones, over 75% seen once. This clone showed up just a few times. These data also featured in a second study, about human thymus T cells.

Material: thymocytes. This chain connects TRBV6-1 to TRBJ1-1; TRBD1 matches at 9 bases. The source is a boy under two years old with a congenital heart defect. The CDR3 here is CASRARDRVDEAFF. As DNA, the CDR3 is TGTGCCAGCAGAGCCCGGGACAGGGTTGATGAAGCTTTCTTT.